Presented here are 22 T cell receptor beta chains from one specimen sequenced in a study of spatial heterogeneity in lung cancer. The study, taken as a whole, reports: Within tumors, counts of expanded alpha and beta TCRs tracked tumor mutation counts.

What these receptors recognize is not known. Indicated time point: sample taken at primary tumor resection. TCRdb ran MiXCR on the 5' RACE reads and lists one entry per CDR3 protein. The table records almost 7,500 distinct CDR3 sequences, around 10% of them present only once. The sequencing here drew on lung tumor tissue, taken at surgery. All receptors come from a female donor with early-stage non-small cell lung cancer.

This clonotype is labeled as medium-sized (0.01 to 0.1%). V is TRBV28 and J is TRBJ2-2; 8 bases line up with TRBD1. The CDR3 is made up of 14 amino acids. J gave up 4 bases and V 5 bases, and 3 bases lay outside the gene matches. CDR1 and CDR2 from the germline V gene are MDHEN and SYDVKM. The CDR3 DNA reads TGTGCCAGCAGTCTGACAGGGGTCACCGGGGAGCTGTTTTTT. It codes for CASSLTGVTGELFF.

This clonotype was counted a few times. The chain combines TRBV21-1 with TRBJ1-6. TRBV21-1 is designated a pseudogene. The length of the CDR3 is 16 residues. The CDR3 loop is CASSKCVSTYNSPLHF. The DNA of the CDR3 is TGTGCCAGCAGCAAATGTGTGTCAACTTATAATTCACCCCTCCACTTT.

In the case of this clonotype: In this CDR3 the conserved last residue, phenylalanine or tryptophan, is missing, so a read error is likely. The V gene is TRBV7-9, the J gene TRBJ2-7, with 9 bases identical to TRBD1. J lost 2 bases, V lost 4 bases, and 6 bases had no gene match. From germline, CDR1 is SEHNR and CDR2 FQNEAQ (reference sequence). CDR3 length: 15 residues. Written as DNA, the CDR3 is TGTGCCAGCAGCTCCCGGGACAGGGCAACCTACGAGCAGTACTCC. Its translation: CASSSRDRATYEQYS.

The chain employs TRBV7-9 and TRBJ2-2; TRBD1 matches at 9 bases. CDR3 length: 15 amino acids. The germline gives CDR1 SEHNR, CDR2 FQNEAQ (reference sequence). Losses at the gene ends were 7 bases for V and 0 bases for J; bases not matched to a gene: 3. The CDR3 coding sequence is TGTGCCAGCATTAGGACAGGGGCGAACACCGGGGAGCTGTTTTTT. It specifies CASIRTGANTGELFF.

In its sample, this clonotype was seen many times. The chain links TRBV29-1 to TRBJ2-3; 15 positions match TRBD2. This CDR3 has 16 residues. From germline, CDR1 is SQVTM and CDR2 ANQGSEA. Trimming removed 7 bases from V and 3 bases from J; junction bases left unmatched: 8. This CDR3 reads CSARGLAGGGTDTQYF. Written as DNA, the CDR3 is TGCAGCGCCAGGGGACTAGCGGGGGGAGGTACAGATACGCAGTATTTT.

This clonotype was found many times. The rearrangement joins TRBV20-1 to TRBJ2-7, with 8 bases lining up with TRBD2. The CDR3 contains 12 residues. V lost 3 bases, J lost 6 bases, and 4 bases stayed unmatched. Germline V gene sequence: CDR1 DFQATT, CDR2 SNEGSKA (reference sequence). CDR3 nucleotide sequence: TGCAGTGCTAGCGGGGGGGCCGGCGAGCAGTACTTC. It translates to CSASGGAGEQYF.

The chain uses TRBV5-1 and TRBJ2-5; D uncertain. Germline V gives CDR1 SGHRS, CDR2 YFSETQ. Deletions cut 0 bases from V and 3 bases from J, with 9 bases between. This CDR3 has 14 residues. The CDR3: CASSLAWQKETQYF. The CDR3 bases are TGCGCCAGCAGCTTGGCCTGGCAGAAAGAGACCCAGTACTTC.

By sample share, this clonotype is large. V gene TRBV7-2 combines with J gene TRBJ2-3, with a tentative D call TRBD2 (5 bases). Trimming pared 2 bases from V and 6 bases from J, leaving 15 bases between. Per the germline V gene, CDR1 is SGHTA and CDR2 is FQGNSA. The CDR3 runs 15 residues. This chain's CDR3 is CASSLPGKQQDTQYF. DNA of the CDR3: TGTGCCAGCAGCTTACCGGGAAAACAGCAGGATACGCAGTATTTT.

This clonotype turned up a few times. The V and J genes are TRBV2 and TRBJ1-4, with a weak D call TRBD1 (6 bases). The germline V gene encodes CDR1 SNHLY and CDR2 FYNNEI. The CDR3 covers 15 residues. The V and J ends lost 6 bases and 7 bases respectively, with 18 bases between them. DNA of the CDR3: TGTGCCAGCAGGCGACAGGAGGGGTATGGTGAAAAACTGTTTTTT. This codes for CASRRQEGYGEKLFF.

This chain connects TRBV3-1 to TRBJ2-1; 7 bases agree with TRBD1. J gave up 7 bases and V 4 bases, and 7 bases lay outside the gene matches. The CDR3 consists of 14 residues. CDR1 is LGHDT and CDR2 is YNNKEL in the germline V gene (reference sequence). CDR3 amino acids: CASSRGKTGNEQFF. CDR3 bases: TGTGCCAGCAGCCGAGGAAAGACAGGGAATGAGCAGTTCTTC.

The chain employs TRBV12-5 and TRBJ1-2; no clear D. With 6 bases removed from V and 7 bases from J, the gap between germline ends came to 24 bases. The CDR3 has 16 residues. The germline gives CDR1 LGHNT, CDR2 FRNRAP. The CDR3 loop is CASGSAPLPQHLGYTF. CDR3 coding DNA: TGTGCTAGTGGCTCAGCCCCTCTCCCCCAACATCTTGGCTACACCTTC.

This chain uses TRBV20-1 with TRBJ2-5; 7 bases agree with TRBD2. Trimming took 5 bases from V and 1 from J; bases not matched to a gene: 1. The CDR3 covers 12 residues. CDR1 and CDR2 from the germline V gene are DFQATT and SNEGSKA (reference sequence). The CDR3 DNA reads TGCAGTGCTCGACTAGCCCAAGAGACCCAGTACTTC. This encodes CSARLAQETQYF.

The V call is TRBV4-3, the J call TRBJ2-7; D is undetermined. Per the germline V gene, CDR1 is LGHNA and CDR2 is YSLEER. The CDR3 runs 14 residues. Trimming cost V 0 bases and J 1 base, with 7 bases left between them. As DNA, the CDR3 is TGCGCCAGCAGCCAAGAGGACGAATCCTACGAGCAGTACTTC. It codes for CASSQEDESYEQYF.

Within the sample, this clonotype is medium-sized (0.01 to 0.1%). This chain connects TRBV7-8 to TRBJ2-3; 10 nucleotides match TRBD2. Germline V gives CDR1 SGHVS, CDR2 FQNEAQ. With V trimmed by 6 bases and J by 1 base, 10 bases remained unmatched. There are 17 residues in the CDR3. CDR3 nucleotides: TGTGCCAGCAGACTAAAGATAGCGGGGGGAGGCACAGATACGCAGTATTTT. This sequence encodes CASRLKIAGGGTDTQYF.

CDR3 sequence reads: CASSIRRGQGSTGELFF. In DNA, the CDR3 is TGTGCCAGCAGCATCAGGCGGGGACAGGGGTCGACCGGGGAGCTGTTTTTT. The chain joins TRBV7-9 to TRBJ2-2, with 10 bases fitting TRBD1. Per germline, CDR1 SEHNR and CDR2 FQNEAQ (reference sequence). V shed 5 bases and J 5 bases; nucleotides not matched to a gene: 11. The CDR3 contains 17 residues.

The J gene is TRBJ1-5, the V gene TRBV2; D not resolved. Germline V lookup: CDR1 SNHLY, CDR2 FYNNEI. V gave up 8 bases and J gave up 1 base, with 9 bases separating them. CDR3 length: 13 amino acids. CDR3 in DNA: TGTGCCAGCGGCTTGGAAAGCAATCAGCCCCAGCATTTT. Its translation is CASGLESNQPQHF.

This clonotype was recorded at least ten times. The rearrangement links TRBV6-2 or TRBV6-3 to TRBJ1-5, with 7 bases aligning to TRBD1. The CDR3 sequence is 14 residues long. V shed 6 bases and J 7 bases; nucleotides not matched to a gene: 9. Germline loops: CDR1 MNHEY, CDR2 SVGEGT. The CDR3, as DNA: TGTGCCAGCAGGGGAGGGGGCCTGGGGCAGCCCCAGCATTTT. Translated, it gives CASRGGGLGQPQHF.

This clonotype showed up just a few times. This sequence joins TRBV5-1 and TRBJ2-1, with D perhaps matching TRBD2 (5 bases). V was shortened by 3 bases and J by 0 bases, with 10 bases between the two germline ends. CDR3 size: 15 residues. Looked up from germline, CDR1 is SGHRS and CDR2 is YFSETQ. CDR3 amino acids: CASSWTASSYNEQFF. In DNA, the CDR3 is TGCGCCAGCAGCTGGACTGCTAGCTCCTACAATGAGCAGTTCTTC.

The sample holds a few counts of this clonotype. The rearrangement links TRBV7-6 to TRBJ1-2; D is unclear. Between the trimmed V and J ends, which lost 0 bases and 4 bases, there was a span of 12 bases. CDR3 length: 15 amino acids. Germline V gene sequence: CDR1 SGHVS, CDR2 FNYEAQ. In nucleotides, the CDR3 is TGTGCCAGCAGCTTAGCGCCCCAGCTTCCCTATGGCTACACCTTC. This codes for CASSLAPQLPYGYTF.

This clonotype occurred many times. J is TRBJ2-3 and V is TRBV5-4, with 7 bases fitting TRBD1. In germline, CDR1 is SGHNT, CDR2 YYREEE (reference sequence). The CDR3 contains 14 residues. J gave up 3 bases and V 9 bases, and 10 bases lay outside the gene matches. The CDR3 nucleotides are TGTGCCACCCAAGACAGGGATCGTACAGATACGCAGTATTTT. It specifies CATQDRDRTDTQYF.

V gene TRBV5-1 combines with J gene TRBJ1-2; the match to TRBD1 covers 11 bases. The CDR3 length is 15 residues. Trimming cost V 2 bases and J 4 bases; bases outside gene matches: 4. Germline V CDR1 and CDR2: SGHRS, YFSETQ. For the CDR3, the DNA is TGCGCCAGCAGCTTTACTGGGACAGGGGGCTATGGCTACACCTTC. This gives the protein CASSFTGTGGYGYTF.

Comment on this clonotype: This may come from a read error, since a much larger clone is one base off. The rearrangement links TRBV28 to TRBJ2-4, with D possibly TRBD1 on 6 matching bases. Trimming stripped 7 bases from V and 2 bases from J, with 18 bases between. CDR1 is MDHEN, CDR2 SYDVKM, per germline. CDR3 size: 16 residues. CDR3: CASMGAIERTKNIQYF. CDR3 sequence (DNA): TGTGCCAGCATGGGGGCAATAGAAAGAACCAAAAACATTCAGTACTTC.